This TCR beta chain appears in the sequencing data of a study of regulatory T cells in long-lasting Graves disease. CDR1 and CDR2 from the germline V gene are SEHNR and FQNEAQ (reference sequence). V trimming: 5 bases; J trimming: 7 bases; junction bases outside the gene matches: 7. This CDR3 spans 14 amino acids. As for time point: newly diagnosed GD, antithyroid drugs for less than 3 months. Extracted PBMC RNA gave rise to the TCR library. Library construction for TCR beta used iRepertoire HTBI primers and Arm-PCR of CDR3 regions. TCRdb analysed the multiplex PCR reads with MiXCR anew, one entry per CDR3 protein. The data show about 370,000 distinct CDR3 sequences, with around 15% seen just once and 22% held by the top ten.

The sequence came from a female donor with Graves disease. The rearrangement uses TRBV7-9 and TRBJ2-4; 8 nucleotides match TRBD1. Sample: peripheral blood mononuclear cells (PBMCs), taken at new diagnosis, from a patient treated with antithyroid drugs. The CDR3 sequence: CASSIWTGNNIQYF. CDR3 DNA: TGTGCCAGCAGCATTTGGACAGGGAATAACATTCAGTACTTC.